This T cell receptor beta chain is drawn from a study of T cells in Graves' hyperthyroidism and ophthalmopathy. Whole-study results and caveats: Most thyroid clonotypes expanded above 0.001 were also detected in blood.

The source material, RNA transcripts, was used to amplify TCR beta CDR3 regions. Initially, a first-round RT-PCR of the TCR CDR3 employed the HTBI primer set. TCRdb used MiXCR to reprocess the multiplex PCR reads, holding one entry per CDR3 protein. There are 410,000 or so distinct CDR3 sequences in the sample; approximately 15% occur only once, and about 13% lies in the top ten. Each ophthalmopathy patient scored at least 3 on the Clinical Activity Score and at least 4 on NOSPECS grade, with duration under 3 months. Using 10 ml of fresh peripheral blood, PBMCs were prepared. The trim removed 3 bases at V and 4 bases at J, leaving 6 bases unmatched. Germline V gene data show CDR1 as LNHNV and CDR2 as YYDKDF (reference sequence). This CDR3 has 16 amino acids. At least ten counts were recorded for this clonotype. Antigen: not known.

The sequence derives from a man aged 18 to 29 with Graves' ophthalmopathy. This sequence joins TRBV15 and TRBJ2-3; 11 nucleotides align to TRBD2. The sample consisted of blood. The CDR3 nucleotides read TGTGCCACCAGCAGTATAGCGGGAGGGGGCGCAGATACGCAGTATTTT. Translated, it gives CATSSIAGGGADTQYF.